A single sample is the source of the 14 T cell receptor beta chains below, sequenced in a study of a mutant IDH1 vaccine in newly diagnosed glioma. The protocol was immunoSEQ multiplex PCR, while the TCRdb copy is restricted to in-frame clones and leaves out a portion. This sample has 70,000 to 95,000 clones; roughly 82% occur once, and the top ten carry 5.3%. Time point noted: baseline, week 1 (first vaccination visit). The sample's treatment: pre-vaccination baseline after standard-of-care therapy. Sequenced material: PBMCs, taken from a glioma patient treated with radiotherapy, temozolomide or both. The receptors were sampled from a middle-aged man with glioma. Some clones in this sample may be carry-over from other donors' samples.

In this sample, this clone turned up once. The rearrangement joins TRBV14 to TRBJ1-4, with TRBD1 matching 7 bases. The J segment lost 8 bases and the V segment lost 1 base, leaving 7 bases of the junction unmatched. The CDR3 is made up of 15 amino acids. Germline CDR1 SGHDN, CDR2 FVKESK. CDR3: CASSQVTGTREKLFF. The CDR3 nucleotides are TGTGCCAGCAGCCAAGTGACAGGGACTAGAGAAAAACTGTTTTTT.

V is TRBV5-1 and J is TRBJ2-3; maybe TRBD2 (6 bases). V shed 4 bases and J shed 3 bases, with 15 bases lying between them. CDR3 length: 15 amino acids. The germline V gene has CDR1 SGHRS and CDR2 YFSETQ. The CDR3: CASSLGGPGTDTQYF. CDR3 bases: TGCGCCAGCAGCCTGGGGGGACCGGGGACAGATACGCAGTATTTT.

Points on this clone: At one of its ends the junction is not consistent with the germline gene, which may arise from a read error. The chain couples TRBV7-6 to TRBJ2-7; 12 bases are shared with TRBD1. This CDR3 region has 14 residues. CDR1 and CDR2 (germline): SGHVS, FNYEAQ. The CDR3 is CASSLGAGTGGQDF. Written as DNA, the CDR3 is TGTGCCAGCAGCTTAGGGGCCGGGACAGGGGGCCAGGACTTC.

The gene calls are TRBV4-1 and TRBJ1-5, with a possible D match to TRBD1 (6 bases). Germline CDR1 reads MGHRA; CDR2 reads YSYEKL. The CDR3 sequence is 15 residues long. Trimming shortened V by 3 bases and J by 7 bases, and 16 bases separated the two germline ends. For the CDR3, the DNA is TGCGCCAGCAGCCAGTTTACAGGGTCGGGGCAGCCCCAGCATTTT. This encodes CASSQFTGSGQPQHF.

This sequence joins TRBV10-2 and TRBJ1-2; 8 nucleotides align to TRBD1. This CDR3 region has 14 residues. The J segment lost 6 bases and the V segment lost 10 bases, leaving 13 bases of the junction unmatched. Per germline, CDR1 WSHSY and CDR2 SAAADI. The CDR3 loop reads CATQRQGAIDGYTF. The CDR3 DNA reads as TGCGCCACCCAACGGCAGGGGGCTATAGATGGCTACACCTTC.

The CDR3 DNA follows: TGTGCCAGCAGCCAAGACAGCAATTCACCCCTCCACTTT. It encodes CASSQDSNSPLHF. The chain carries TRBV4-2 and TRBJ1-6, with D hard to call. V lost 0 bases to trimming and J lost 7 bases, with 4 bases between them. CDR1 is LGHNA, CDR2 YNFKEQ, per germline. This CDR3 contains 13 residues.

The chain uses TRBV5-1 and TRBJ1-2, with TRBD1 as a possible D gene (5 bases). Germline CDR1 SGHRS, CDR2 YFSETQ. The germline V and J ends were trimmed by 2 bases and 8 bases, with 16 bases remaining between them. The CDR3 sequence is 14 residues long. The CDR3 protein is CASSFGQGGGGYTF. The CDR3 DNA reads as TGCGCCAGCAGCTTTGGGCAGGGCGGAGGCGGCTACACCTTC. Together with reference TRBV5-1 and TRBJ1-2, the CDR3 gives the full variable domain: KAGVTQTPRYLIKTRGQQVTLSCSPISGHRSVSWYQQTPGQGLQFLFEYFSETQRNKGNFPGRFSGRQFSNSRSEMNVSTLELGDSALYLCASSFGQGGGGYTFGSGTRLTVV.

This chain's CDR3 is CASRGTGSYEQYF. The CDR3 coding sequence is TGTGCCAGCCGAGGGACAGGGTCCTACGAGCAGTACTTC. The chain employs TRBV6-5 and TRBJ2-7, with 9 bases identical to TRBD1. This CDR3 has 13 amino acids. J lost 1 base, V lost 8 bases, and 3 bases had no gene match. In germline, CDR1 is MNHEY, CDR2 SVGAGI.

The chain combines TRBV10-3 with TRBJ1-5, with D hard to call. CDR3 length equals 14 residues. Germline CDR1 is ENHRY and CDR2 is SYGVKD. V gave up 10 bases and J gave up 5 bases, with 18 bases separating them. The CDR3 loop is CATSTAPQYQPQHF. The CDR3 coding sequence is TGTGCCACCAGCACGGCTCCCCAATATCAGCCCCAGCATTTT.

CDR3 in amino acids: CASSLGQGFYNSPLHF. The CDR3 nucleotides are TGTGCCAGCAGCTTGGGACAGGGGTTCTATAATTCACCCCTCCACTTT. This chain joins TRBV7-9 and TRBJ1-6, with 10 bases lining up with TRBD1. This CDR3 spans 16 amino acids. J gave up 3 bases and V 3 bases, and 2 bases lay outside the gene matches. Germline CDR1 is SEHNR and CDR2 is FQNEAQ (reference sequence).

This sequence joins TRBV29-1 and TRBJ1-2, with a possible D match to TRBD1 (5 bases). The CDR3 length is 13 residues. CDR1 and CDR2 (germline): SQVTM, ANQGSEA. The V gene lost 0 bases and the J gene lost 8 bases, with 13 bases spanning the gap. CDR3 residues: CSVEDGGSGGYTF. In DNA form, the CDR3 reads TGCAGCGTTGAAGACGGGGGGTCGGGAGGCTACACCTTC.

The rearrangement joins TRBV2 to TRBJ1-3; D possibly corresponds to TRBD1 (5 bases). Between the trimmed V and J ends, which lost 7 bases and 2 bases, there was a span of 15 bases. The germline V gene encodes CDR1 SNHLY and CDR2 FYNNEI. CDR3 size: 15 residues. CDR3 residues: CASTPTVGAGNTIYF. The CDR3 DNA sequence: TGTGCCAGCACCCCCACGGTGGGGGCTGGAAACACCATATATTTT.

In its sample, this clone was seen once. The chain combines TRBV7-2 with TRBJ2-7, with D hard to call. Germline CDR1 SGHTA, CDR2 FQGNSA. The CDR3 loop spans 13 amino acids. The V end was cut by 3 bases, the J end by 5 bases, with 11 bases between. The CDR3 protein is CASSFGRRDEQYF. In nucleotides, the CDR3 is TGTGCCAGCAGCTTTGGTCGGCGCGACGAGCAGTACTTC.

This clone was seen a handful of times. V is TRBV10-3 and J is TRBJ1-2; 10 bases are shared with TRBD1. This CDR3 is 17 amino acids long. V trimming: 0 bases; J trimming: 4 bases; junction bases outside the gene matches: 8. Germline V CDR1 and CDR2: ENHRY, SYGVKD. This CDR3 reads CAISESPGQGLGYGYTF. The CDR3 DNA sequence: TGTGCCATCAGTGAGTCCCCGGGACAGGGGCTCGGCTATGGCTACACCTTC.